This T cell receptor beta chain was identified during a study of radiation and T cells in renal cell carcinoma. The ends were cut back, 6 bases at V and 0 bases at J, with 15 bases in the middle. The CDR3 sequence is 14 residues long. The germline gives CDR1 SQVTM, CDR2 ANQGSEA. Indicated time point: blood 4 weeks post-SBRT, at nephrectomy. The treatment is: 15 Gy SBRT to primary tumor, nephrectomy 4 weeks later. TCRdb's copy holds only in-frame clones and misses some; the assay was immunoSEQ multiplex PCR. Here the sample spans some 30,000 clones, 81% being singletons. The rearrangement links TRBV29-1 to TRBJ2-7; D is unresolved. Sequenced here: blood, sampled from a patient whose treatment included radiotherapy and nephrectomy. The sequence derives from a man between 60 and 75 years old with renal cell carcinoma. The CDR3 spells CSVMTEKSSYEQYF. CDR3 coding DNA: TGCAGCGTGATGACGGAGAAGAGCTCCTACGAGCAGTACTTC.